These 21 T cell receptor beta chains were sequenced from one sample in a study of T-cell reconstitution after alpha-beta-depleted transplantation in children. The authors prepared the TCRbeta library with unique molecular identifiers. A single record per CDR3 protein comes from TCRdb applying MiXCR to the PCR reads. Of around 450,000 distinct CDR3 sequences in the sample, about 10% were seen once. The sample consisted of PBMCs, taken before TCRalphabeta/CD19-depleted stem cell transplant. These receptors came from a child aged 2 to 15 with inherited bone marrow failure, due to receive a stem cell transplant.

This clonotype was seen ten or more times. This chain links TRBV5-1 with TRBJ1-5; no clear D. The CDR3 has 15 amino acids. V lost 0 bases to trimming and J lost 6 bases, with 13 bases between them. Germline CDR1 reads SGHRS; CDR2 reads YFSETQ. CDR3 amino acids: CASSLGGEVGQPQHF. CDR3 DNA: TGCGCCAGCAGCTTGGGGGGTGAAGTGGGTCAGCCCCAGCATTTT.

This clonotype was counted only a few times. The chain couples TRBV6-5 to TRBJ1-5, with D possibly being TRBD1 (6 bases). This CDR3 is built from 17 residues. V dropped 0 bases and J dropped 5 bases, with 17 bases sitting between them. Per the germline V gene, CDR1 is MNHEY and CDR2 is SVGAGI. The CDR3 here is CASSYSFSWGGYQPQHF. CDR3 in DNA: TGTGCCAGCAGTTACTCGTTTTCGTGGGGGGGCTATCAGCCCCAGCATTTT.

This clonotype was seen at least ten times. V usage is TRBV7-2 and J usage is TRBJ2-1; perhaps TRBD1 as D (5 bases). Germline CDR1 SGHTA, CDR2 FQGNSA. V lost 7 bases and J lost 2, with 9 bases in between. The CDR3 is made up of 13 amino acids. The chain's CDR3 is CASTSGPYNEQFF. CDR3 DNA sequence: TGTGCCAGCACCTCAGGGCCCTACAATGAGCAGTTCTTC. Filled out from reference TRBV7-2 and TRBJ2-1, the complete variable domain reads GAGVSQSPSNKVTEKGKDVELRCDPISGHTALYWYRQSLGQGLEFLIYFQGNSAPDKSGLPSDRFSAERTGGSVSTLTIQRTQQEDSAVYLCASTSGPYNEQFFGPGTRLTVL.

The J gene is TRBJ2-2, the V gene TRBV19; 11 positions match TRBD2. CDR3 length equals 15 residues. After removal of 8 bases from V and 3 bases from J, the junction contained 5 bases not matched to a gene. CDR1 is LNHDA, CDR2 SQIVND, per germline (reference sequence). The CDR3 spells CASGLAGGYTGELFF. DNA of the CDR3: TGTGCCAGTGGTCTAGCGGGAGGTTACACCGGGGAGCTGTTTTTT.

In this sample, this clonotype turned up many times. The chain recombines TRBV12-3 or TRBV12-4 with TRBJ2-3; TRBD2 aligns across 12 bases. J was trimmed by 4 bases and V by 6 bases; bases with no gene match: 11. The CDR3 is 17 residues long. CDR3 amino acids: CASRVRLAGVPPDTQYF. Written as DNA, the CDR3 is TGTGCCAGCAGGGTTAGACTAGCGGGAGTGCCCCCAGATACGCAGTATTTT.

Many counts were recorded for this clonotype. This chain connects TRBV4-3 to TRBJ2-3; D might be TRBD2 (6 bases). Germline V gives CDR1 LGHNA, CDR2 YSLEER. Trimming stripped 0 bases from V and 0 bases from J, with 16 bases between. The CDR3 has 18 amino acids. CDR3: CASSQDPSGRGSTDTQYF. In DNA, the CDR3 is TGCGCCAGCAGCCAAGATCCCTCGGGGCGGGGAAGCACAGATACGCAGTATTTT.

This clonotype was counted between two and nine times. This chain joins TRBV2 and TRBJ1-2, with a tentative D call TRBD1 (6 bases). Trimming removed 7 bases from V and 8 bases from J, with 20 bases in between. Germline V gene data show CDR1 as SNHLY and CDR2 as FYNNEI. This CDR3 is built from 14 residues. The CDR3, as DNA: TGTGCCAGCACCTCCGAGGGGGTCTCTGGGGGCTACACCTTC. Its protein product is CASTSEGVSGGYTF.

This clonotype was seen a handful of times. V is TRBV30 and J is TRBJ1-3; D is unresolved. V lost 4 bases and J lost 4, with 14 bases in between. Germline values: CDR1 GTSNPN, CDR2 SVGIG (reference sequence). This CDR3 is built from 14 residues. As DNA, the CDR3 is TGTGCCTGGATGATTAGCGGGCTCGGAAACACCATATATTTT. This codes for CAWMISGLGNTIYF.

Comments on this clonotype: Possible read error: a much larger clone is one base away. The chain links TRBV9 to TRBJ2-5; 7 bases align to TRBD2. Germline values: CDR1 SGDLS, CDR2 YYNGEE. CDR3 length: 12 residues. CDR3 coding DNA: TGTGCCAGCAGCGCGGGGGGTCGAACCCAGCACTTC. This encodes CASSAGGRTQHF.

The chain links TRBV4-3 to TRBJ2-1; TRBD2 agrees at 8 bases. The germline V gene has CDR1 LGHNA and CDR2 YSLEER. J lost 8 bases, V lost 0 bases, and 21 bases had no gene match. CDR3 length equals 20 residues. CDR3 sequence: CASSQDPNLLADDPMDEQFF. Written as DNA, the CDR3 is TGCGCCAGCAGCCAAGACCCAAACCTACTAGCGGATGACCCTATGGATGAGCAGTTCTTC.

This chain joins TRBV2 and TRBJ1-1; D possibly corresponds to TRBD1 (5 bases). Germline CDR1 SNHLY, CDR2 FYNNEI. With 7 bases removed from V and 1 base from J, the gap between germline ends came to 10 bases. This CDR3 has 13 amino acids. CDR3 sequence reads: CASKADRNTEAFF. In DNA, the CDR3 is TGTGCCAGCAAGGCCGACAGGAACACTGAAGCTTTCTTT.

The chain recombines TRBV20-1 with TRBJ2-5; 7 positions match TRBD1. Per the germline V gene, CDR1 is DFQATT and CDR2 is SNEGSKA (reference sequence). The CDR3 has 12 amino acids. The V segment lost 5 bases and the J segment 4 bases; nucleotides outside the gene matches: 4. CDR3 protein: CSADRVRETQYF. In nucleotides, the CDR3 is TGCAGTGCTGACAGGGTTCGAGAGACCCAGTACTTC.

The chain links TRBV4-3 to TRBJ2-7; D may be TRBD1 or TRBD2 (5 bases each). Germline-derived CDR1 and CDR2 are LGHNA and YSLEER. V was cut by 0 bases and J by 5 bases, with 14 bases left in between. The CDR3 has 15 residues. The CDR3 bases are TGCGCCAGCAGCCAAGATCCTCGGGGACGCCACGAGCAGTACTTC. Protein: CASSQDPRGRHEQYF.

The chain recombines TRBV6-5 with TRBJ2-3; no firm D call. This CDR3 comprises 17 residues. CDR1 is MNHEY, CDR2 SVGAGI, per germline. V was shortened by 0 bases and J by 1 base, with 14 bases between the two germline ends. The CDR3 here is CASSYSAFGRGTDTQYF. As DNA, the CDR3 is TGTGCCAGCAGTTACTCCGCCTTTGGTAGGGGCACAGATACGCAGTATTTT.

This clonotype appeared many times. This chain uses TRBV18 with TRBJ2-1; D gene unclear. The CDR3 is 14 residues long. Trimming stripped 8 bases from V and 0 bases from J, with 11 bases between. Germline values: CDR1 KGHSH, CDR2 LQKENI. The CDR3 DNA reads TGTGCCAGCCAAACTGGCCCCTCCTACAATGAGCAGTTCTTC. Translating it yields CASQTGPSYNEQFF.

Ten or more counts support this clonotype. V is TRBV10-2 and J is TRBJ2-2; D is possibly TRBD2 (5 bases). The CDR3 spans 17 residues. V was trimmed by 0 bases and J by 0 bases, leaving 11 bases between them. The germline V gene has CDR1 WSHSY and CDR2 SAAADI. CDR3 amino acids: CASSESPSSANTGELFF. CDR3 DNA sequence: TGCGCCAGCAGTGAGTCCCCTAGCAGCGCGAACACCGGGGAGCTGTTTTTT.

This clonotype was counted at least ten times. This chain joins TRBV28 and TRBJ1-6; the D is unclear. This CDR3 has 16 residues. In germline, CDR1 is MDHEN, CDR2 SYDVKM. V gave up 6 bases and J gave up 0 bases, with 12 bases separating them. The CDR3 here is CASSYGGSSYNSPLHF. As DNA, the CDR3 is TGTGCCAGCAGCTACGGAGGGAGCTCCTATAATTCACCCCTCCACTTT.

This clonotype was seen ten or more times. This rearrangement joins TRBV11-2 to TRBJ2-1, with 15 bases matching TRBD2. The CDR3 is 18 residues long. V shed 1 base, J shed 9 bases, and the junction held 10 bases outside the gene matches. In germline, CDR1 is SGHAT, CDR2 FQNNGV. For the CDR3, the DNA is TGTGCCAGCAGCTTAGGGACTAGCGGGAGGGCCGAAGACGGTGAGCAGTTCTTC. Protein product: CASSLGTSGRAEDGEQFF.

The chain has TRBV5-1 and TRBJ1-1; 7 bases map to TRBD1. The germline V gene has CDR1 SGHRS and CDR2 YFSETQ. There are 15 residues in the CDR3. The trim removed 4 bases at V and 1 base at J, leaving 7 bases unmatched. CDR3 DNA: TGCGCCAGCAGCGCCCCCGGGACAGAGAACACTGAAGCTTTCTTT. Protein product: CASSAPGTENTEAFF.

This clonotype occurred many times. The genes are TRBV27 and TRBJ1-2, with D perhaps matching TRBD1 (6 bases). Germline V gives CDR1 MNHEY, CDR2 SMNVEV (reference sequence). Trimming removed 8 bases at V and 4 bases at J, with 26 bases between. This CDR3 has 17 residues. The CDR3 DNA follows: TGTGCCAGCTCCTTTAGAGGGGGGCCCGGGACTATCTATGGCTACACCTTC. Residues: CASSFRGGPGTIYGYTF.

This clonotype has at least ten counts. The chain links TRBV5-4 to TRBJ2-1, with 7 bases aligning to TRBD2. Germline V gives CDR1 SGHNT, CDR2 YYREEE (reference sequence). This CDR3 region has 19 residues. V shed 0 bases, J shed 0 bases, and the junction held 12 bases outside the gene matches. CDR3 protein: CASSLAEAGVGFSYNEQFF. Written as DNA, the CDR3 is TGTGCCAGCAGCTTGGCAGAGGCGGGGGTGGGTTTCTCCTACAATGAGCAGTTCTTC.